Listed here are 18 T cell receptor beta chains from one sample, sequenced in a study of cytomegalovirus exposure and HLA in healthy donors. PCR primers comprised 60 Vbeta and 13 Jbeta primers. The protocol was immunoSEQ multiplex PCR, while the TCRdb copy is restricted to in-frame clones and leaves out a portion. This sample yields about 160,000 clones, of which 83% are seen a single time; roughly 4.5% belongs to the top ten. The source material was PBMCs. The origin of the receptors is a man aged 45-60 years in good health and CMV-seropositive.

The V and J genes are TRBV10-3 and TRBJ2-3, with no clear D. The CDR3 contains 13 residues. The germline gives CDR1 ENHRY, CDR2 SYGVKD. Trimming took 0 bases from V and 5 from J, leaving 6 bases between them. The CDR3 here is CAISESTVDTQYF. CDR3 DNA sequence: TGTGCCATCAGTGAGTCAACAGTAGATACGCAGTATTTT.

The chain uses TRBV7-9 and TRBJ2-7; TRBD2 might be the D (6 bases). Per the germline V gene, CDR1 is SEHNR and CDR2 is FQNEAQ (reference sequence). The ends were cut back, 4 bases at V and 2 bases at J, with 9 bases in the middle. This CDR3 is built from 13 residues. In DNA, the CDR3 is TGTGCCAGCAGCTCAACGGGGGCCTACGAGCAGTACTTC. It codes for CASSSTGAYEQYF.

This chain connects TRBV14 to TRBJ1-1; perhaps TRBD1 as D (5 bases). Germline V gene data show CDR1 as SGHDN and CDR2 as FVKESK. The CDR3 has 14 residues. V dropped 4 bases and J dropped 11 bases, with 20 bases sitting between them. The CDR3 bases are TGTGCCAGCAGCCCTACGGGACTGGGAGACGGGGCTTTCTTT. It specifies CASSPTGLGDGAFF. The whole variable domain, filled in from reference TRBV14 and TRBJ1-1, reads EAGVTQFPSHSVIEKGQTVTLRCDPISGHDNLYWYRRVMGKEIKFLLHFVKESKQDESGMPNNRFLAERTGGTYSTLKVQPAELEDSGVYFCASSPTGLGDGAFFGQGTRLTVV.

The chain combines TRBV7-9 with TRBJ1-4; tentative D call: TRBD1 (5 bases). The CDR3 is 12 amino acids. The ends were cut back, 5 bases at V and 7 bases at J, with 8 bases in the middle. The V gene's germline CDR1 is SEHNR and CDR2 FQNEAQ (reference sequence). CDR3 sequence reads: CASSPQGEKLFF. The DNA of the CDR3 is TGTGCCAGCAGCCCTCAGGGTGAAAAACTGTTTTTT.

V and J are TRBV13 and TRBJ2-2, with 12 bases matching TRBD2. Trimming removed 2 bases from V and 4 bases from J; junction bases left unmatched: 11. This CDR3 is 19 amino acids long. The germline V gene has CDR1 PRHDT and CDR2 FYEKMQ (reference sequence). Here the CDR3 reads CASSLPRWTSGVFTGELFF. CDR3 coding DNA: TGTGCCAGCAGCTTACCCCGATGGACTAGCGGGGTTTTCACCGGGGAGCTGTTTTTT.

DNA of the CDR3: TGTGCCAGCAGCCCCTACGGGACTAGCGGGATTGGAGAGACCCAGTACTTC. This translates into CASSPYGTSGIGETQYF. The chain couples TRBV5-4 to TRBJ2-5; 13 positions match TRBD2. This CDR3 spans 17 amino acids. Per germline, CDR1 SGHNT and CDR2 YYREEE (reference sequence). V shed 4 bases and J 4 bases; nucleotides not matched to a gene: 10.

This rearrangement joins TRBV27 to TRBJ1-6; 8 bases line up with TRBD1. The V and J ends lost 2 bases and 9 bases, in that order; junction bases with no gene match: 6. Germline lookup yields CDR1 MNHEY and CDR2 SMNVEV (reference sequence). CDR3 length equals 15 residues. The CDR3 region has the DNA TGTGCCAGCAGTTTAAGGGCAGGGGGCGGTTCACCCCTCCACTTT. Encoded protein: CASSLRAGGGSPLHF.

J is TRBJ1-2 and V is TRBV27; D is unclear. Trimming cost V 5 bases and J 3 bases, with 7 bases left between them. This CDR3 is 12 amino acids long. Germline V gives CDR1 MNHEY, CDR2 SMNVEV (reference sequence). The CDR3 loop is CASSRGDYGYTF. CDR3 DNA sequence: TGTGCCAGCAGTCGCGGAGACTATGGCTACACCTTC.

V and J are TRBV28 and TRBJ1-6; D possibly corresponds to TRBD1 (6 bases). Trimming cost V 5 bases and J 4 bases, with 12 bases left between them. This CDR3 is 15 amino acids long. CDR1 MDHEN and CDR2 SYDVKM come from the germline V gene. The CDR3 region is CASSLGTPYNSPLHF. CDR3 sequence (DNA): TGTGCCAGCAGTCTAGGGACACCTTATAATTCACCCCTCCACTTT.

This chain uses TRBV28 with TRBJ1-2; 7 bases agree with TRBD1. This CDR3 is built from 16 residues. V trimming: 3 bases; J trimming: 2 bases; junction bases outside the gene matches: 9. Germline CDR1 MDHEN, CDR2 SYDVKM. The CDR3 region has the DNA TGTGCCAGCAGTTTTTCCCAAACAGGGGCAAACTATGGCTACACCTTC. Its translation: CASSFSQTGANYGYTF.

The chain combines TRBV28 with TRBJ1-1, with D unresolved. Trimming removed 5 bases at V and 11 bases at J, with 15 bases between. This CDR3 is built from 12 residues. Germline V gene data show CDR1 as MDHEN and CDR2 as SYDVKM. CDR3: CASSPVMGGAFF. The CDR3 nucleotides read TGTGCCAGCAGTCCGGTGATGGGAGGGGCTTTCTTT.

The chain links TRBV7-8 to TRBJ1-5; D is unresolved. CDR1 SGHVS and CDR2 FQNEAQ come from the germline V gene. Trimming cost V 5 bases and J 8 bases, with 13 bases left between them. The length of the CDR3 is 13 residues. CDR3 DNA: TGTGCCAGCAGCCCTAGGGTGGGAGAGCCCCAGCATTTT. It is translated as CASSPRVGEPQHF.

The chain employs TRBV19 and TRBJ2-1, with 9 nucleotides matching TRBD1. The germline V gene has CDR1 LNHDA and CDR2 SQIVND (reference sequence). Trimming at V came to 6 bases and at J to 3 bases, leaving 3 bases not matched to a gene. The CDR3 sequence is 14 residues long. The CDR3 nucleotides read TGTGCCAGTAGGGGGGGACAGGGCTACAATGAGCAGTTCTTC. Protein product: CASRGGQGYNEQFF. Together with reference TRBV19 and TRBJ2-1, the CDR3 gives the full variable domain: DGGITQSPKYLFRKEGQNVTLSCEQNLNHDAMYWYRQDPGQGLRLIYYSQIVNDFQKGDIAEGYSVSREKKESFPLTVTSAQKNPTAFYLCASRGGQGYNEQFFGPGTRLTVL.

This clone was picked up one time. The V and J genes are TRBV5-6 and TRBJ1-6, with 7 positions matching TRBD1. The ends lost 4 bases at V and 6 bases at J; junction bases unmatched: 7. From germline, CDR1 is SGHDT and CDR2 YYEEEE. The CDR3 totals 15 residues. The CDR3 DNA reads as TGTGCCAGCAGCCTAAACAGGGGCGTTAATTCACCCCTCCACTTT. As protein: CASSLNRGVNSPLHF.

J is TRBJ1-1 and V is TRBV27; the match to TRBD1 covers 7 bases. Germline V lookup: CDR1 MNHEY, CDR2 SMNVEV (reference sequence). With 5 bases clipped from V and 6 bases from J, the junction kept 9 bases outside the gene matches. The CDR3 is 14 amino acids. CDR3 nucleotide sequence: TGTGCCAGCAGTACCGACAGGGTAATCTCTGAAGCTTTCTTT. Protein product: CASSTDRVISEAFF.

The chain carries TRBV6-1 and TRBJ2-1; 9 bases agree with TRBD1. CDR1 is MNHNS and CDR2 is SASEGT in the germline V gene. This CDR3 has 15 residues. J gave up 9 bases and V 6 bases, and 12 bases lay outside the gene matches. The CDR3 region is CASSPRGTGWAEQFF. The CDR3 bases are TGTGCCAGCAGCCCCCGGGGGACAGGGTGGGCTGAGCAGTTCTTC.

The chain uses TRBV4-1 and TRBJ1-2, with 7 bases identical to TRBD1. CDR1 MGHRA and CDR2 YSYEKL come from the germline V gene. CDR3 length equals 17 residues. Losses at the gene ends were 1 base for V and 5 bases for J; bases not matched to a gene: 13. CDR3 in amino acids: CASSQGSSRGRRYGYTF. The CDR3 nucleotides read TGCGCCAGCAGCCAAGGCTCCTCAAGGGGGCGCCGTTATGGCTACACCTTC.

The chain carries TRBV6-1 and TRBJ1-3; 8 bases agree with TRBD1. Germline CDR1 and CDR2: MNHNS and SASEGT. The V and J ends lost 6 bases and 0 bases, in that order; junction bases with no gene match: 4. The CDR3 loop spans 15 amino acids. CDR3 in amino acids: CASSVTGGSGNTIYF. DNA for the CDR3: TGTGCCAGCAGCGTCACAGGGGGCTCTGGAAACACCATATATTTT.